Listed here are 18 T cell receptor beta chains from one sample, sequenced in a study of control samples from healthy donors and cancer patients. TCRdb keeps only in-frame clones here, not all; method: immunoSEQ multiplex PCR. Of roughly 150,000 clones in the sample, roughly 93% were seen once. Sequencing was carried out using blood. The receptors come from a man aged 50 to 59 in good health.

The chain carries TRBV19 and TRBJ2-7; TRBD1 agrees at 9 bases. The CDR3 totals 12 residues. V lost 5 bases, J lost 4 bases, and 0 bases stayed unmatched. CDR1 LNHDA and CDR2 SQIVND come from the germline V gene (reference sequence). The CDR3 region has the DNA TGTGCCAGTAGTGACAGGGGGTACGAGCAGTACTTC. Residues: CASSDRGYEQYF.

The chain recombines TRBV7-9 with TRBJ2-2; TRBD1 agrees at 7 bases. After removal of 3 bases from V and 6 bases from J, the junction contained 4 bases not matched to a gene. This CDR3 is built from 14 residues. Germline values: CDR1 SEHNR, CDR2 FQNEAQ (reference sequence). The CDR3 bases are TGTGCCAGCAGCTTGACAGGGTTGTCCGGGGAGCTGTTTTTT. This gives the protein CASSLTGLSGELFF.

J is TRBJ2-5 and V is TRBV5-1, with 8 bases identical to TRBD2. With 4 bases clipped from V and 5 bases from J, the junction kept 10 bases outside the gene matches. Germline V gene lookup returns CDR1 SGHRS and CDR2 YFSETQ. The CDR3 contains 15 residues. The CDR3 DNA reads as TGCGCCAGCAGCCCCGGGACTAGTGGGCGCGAGACCCAGTACTTC. Translating it yields CASSPGTSGRETQYF. The full variable domain, in which reference TRBV5-1 and TRBJ2-5 provide the parts outside the CDR3, is KAGVTQTPRYLIKTRGQQVTLSCSPISGHRSVSWYQQTPGQGLQFLFEYFSETQRNKGNFPGRFSGRQFSNSRSEMNVSTLELGDSALYLCASSPGTSGRETQYFGPGTRLLVL.

V is TRBV19 and J is TRBJ1-4, with D perhaps matching TRBD1 (5 bases). The germline V gene encodes CDR1 LNHDA and CDR2 SQIVND (reference sequence). V was shortened by 7 bases and J by 8 bases, with 20 bases between the two germline ends. The CDR3 consists of 15 residues. CDR3 region: CASTRQGFSGEKLFF. Here the CDR3 DNA reads TGTGCCAGTACCCGTCAGGGTTTTAGCGGGGAAAAACTGTTTTTT.

This clone was counted only a few times. This rearrangement joins TRBV12-3 or TRBV12-4 to TRBJ1-5; D possibly corresponds to TRBD1 (5 bases). V was cut by 5 bases and J by 6 bases, with 11 bases left in between. This CDR3 contains 13 residues. DNA of the CDR3: TGTGCCAGCAGTACAGGTCGGGGTCAGCCCCAGCATTTT. Translation gives CASSTGRGQPQHF.

This rearrangement joins TRBV2 to TRBJ2-2, with TRBD2 identical over 8 bases. Germline loops: CDR1 SNHLY, CDR2 FYNNEI. Losses at the gene ends were 1 base for V and 7 bases for J; bases not matched to a gene: 8. CDR3 length: 16 residues. CDR3 in amino acids: CASSEGREGQNGELFF. CDR3 DNA sequence: TGTGCCAGCAGTGAAGGACGGGAGGGCCAAAACGGGGAGCTGTTTTTT.

A single count supports this clone. V is TRBV11-2 and J is TRBJ2-2; 8 nucleotides match TRBD2. Germline V gene data show CDR1 as SGHAT and CDR2 as FQNNGV. V shed 6 bases, J shed 4 bases, and the junction held 10 bases outside the gene matches. This CDR3 contains 16 residues. The CDR3 DNA sequence: TGTGCCAGCAGGTCAGGGAGCGGGAGATTCACCGGGGAGCTGTTTTTT. It translates to CASRSGSGRFTGELFF.

The chain recombines TRBV2 with TRBJ1-5; TRBD1 matches at 10 bases. With 6 bases clipped from V and 7 bases from J, the junction kept 6 bases outside the gene matches. Germline loops: CDR1 SNHLY, CDR2 FYNNEI. This CDR3 has 14 residues. CDR3 coding DNA: TGTGCCAGCAGGGACAGGGGGTTAGGGCAGCCCCAGCATTTT. Its translation is CASRDRGLGQPQHF.

The chain is built from TRBV28 and TRBJ1-3; TRBD1 might be the D (6 bases). The CDR3 covers 15 residues. Germline lookup yields CDR1 MDHEN and CDR2 SYDVKM. Trimming shortened V by 4 bases and J by 8 bases, and 18 bases separated the two germline ends. The CDR3 sequence is CASSSPGGGQDTIYF. Written as DNA, the CDR3 is TGTGCCAGCAGTTCCCCCGGGGGGGGGCAGGACACCATATATTTT.

This chain connects TRBV28 to TRBJ2-7, with D unclear. Germline CDR1 reads MDHEN; CDR2 reads SYDVKM. Trimming shortened V by 7 bases and J by 0 bases, and 13 bases separated the two germline ends. CDR3 length equals 14 residues. CDR3 region: CASIQTLSSYEQYF. Written as DNA, the CDR3 is TGTGCCAGCATCCAGACTCTTAGCTCCTACGAGCAGTACTTC.

The chain links TRBV5-1 to TRBJ1-2; 7 bases align to TRBD1. CDR1 and CDR2 (germline): SGHRS, YFSETQ. J was trimmed by 5 bases and V by 4 bases; bases with no gene match: 11. The CDR3 extends over 15 amino acids. CDR3 in amino acids: CASSGVEGASYGYTF. The CDR3 nucleotides are TGCGCCAGCAGCGGAGTGGAGGGGGCAAGTTATGGCTACACCTTC.

J is TRBJ2-1 and V is TRBV25-1; TRBD2 aligns across 11 bases. The CDR3 consists of 16 residues. The trim removed 8 bases at V and 0 bases at J, leaving 6 bases unmatched. Germline lookup yields CDR1 MGHDK and CDR2 SYGVNS. The CDR3 sequence is CASGGLAGDSYNEQFF. The DNA of the CDR3 is TGTGCCAGCGGAGGACTAGCGGGTGACTCCTACAATGAGCAGTTCTTC.

The chain couples TRBV5-1 to TRBJ2-7; the match to TRBD2 covers 8 bases. The germline CDR1 and CDR2 sequences are SGHRS and YFSETQ. After removal of 2 bases from V and 3 bases from J, the junction contained 10 bases not matched to a gene. This CDR3 region has 16 residues. The CDR3 protein is CASSFGFSGNNYEQYF. For the CDR3, the DNA is TGCGCCAGCAGCTTCGGGTTTAGCGGGAATAACTACGAGCAGTACTTC.

The rearrangement joins TRBV29-1 to TRBJ2-7; D remains ambiguous. The CDR3 is 11 amino acids. In germline, CDR1 is SQVTM, CDR2 ANQGSEA. The V gene lost 6 bases and the J gene lost 2 bases, with 8 bases spanning the gap. The CDR3 sequence is CSVEETYEQYF. The CDR3, as DNA: TGCAGCGTAGAGGAAACCTACGAGCAGTACTTC.

This clone was counted a single time. This chain connects TRBV7-9 to TRBJ2-5, with D uncertain. The V end lost 1 base, the J end lost 5 bases, and 17 bases lay between the germline ends. Germline CDR1 reads SEHNR; CDR2 reads FQNEAQ (reference sequence). The length of the CDR3 is 16 residues. The CDR3 nucleotides are TGTGCCAGCAGCTTAGAGGTGTCCCGGTTTTGGGAGACCCAGTACTTC. Translating it yields CASSLEVSRFWETQYF.

V and J are TRBV18 and TRBJ2-1; no reliable D call. The V and J ends lost 4 bases and 2 bases respectively, with 12 bases between them. The CDR3 is 15 residues long. CDR1 is KGHSH and CDR2 is LQKENI in the germline V gene. The CDR3 nucleotides are TGTGCCAGCTCACGTCAGGCTCACCCCTACAATGAGCAGTTCTTC. This encodes CASSRQAHPYNEQFF.

This clone showed up just once. V and J are TRBV10-2 and TRBJ2-7; no firm D call. The CDR3 totals 15 residues. With 3 bases removed from V and 6 bases from J, the gap between germline ends came to 18 bases. Germline loops: CDR1 WSHSY, CDR2 SAAADI. The CDR3 DNA reads TGCGCCAGCAGTGAATTAGCAGGAGTAAAGGGCGAGCAGTACTTC. Translation gives CASSELAGVKGEQYF.

The chain uses TRBV4-1 and TRBJ2-7; 8 bases agree with TRBD1. The CDR3 contains 15 residues. With V trimmed by 4 bases and J by 1 base, 6 bases remained unmatched. Looked up from germline, CDR1 is MGHRA and CDR2 is YSYEKL. CDR3 nucleotide sequence: TGCGCCAGCAGCCGGGACAGGTCCAGTTCCTACGAGCAGTACTTC. Its protein product is CASSRDRSSSYEQYF.